The following is a T cell receptor beta chain sequence with its context. Its specificity is not known. The data stem from a study of T cell responses to AZD1222 COVID-19 vaccine. Points from the study as a whole: At baseline, just a handful of AZD1222 recipients tested seropositive. The study reported that nearly half of spike-specific TCRs target unmutated variant regions. Regions 160-218 and 743-854 dominated among vaccine-associated CD4 TCRs spanning spike.

Trimming removed 4 bases at V and 5 bases at J, with 10 bases between. There are 13 residues in the CDR3. CDR1 and CDR2 from the germline V gene are SGHKS and YYEKEE (reference sequence). Profiling relied on immunoSEQ multiplex PCR, and the TCRdb table lists in-frame clones only, not all of them. The data show about 120,000 clones, 80% to 95% seen once. The rearrangement uses TRBV5-5 and TRBJ1-5; no clear D. This material consisted of peripheral blood, taken on day 0 of AZD1222 vaccination. The clonotype was recovered from an adult in good health. CDR3 DNA sequence: TGTGCCAGCAGCGCCGACGGGGATCAGCCCCAGCATTTT. As protein: CASSADGDQPQHF.